This is a list of T cell receptor beta chains from one sample in a study of cytomegalovirus exposure and HLA in healthy donors. TCRdb's copy holds only in-frame clones and misses some; the assay was immunoSEQ multiplex PCR. Of about 220,000 clones in the sample, 82% were seen once. Sequenced sample: PBMCs. All receptors derive from a woman aged 40 to 55 in good health and CMV-seropositive. Each CDR3 is given with its conserved first and last residue. Each record gives: D gene, J gene, V gene, CDR3 DNA, CDR3 protein. The D gene is left open where the match is weak.

>.|TRBJ2-2|TRBV7-6
TGTGCCAGCAGCTTACTACTTCACGGGGGCACCGGGGAGCTGTTTTTT
CASSLLLHGGTGELFF
>TRBD2|TRBJ2-1|TRBV10-3
TGTGCCATCAGTGAGTCGAGTCTTCGAATAGCGGGAGCCTCCGGTGAGCAGTTCTTC
CAISESSLRIAGASGEQFF
>.|TRBJ1-2|TRBV6-5
TGTGCCAGCAGTTACGAACGAAGGGGAAACAACTATGGCTACACCTTC
CASSYERRGNNYGYTF
>TRBD2|TRBJ2-7|TRBV7-2
TGTGCCAGCAGCTTAGAAGGTAGCGGGATAAGTTACGAGCAGTACTTC
CASSLEGSGISYEQYF
>.|TRBJ2-7|TRBV5-1
TGCGCCAGCAAATCGGAAGGGGATTACGAGCAGTACTTC
CASKSEGDYEQYF
>.|TRBJ1-2|TRBV7-2
TGTGCCAGCAGCCGGGAGAACTATGGCTACACCTTC
CASSRENYGYTF
>.|TRBJ1-2|TRBV6-5
TGTGCCAGCAGTCGTGACAGAGATTATGGCTACACCTTC
CASSRDRDYGYTF
>.|TRBJ1-4|TRBV30
TGTGCCTGGGCGGGAGGAGAAAAACTGTTTTTT
CAWAGGEKLFF
>TRBD2|TRBJ2-1|TRBV9
TGTGCCAGCAGCCCTACTAGCGGGAGGGTCTATGAGCAGTTCTTC
CASSPTSGRVYEQFF
>TRBD1|TRBJ1-1|TRBV6-6
TGTGCCAGCAGCTACCAGGGGGCGCATACTGAAGCTTTCTTT
CASSYQGAHTEAFF
>.|TRBJ2-1|TRBV11-3
TGTGCCAGCAGCTTAGATCGGAATGAGCAGTTCTTC
CASSLDRNEQFF
>TRBD1|TRBJ1-4|TRBV2
TGTGCCAGCCGGGGACAGGGAAAAGAAAAACTGTTTTTT
CASRGQGKEKLFF
>.|TRBJ1-2|TRBV4-2
TGTGCCAGCAGCCATTACAGGGCTTACTATGGCTACACCTTC
CASSHYRAYYGYTF
>TRBD1|TRBJ1-1|TRBV7-2
TGTGCCAGCAGCGCAAACCAGGGGGCCACTGAAGCTTTCTTT
CASSANQGATEAFF
>.|TRBJ1-1|TRBV2
TGTGCCAGCAGCAGGGAAGGGCCTGAAGCTTTCTTT
CASSREGPEAFF
>.|TRBJ2-7|TRBV6-6
TGTGCCAGCAGACCCACGACAGCTTCCTACGAGCAGTACTTC
CASRPTTASYEQYF
>TRBD2|TRBJ2-1|TRBV2
TGTGCCAGCAGCCCACCGGGACTAGCAGTTTACAATGAGCAGTTCTTC
CASSPPGLAVYNEQFF
>TRBD2|TRBJ2-1|TRBV5-4
TGTGCCAGCAGCAGGGGACTAGCGGGAGCGGGGGGCTCCTACAATGAGCAGTTCTTC
CASSRGLAGAGGSYNEQFF
>TRBD1|TRBJ1-2|TRBV7-6
TGTGCCAGCAGCTTAGATCCCCGGGACAGTCTTAGAAGGGGCTACACCTTC
CASSLDPRDSLRRGYTF
>TRBD2|TRBJ2-4|TRBV9
TGTGCCAGCAGCGTAGACCCCGGGACTAGCTTAAACATTCAGTACTTC
CASSVDPGTSLNIQYF
>.|TRBJ1-5|TRBV10-3
TGTGCCATCAGGGAAGGGGGTCAGCCCCAGCATTTT
CAIREGGQPQHF
>.|TRBJ1-2|TRBV2
TGTGCCAGCAGTGATGCCTACAGAAGCTATGGCTACACCTTC
CASSDAYRSYGYTF
>.|TRBJ1-2|TRBV29-1
TGCAGCGTTGACACAGGGTTTACCCTTAACTATGGCTACACCTTC
CSVDTGFTLNYGYTF
>.|TRBJ1-1|TRBV25-1
TGTGCCAGCATGAGGGACACTGAAGCTTTCTTT
CASMRDTEAFF
>.|TRBJ2-1|TRBV13
TGTGCCAGCAGCTCGGGGGTTGGGTACTACAATGAGCAGTTCTTC
CASSSGVGYYNEQFF